These 4 T cell receptor beta chains originate from one sample sequenced in a study of regulatory T cells in long-lasting Graves disease. Time point denoted: persistent/refractory GD, antithyroid drugs over 5 years with positive TRAb. The TCR library used RNA extracted from PBMCs. Construction of the TCR beta libraries employed iRepertoire HTBI primers in conjunction with Arm-PCR of CDR3 regions. Each CDR3 protein gets one entry after TCRdb re-called the multiplex PCR reads with MiXCR. The sample carries about 470,000 distinct CDR3 sequences, approximately 21% recorded once. Source: peripheral blood mononuclear cells (PBMCs), taken when the disease was refractory, from a patient treated with antithyroid drugs. These receptors all stem from a female donor with Graves disease.

V is TRBV7-2 and J is TRBJ2-1; D remains ambiguous. The V end lost 5 bases, the J end lost 9 bases, and 23 bases lay between the germline ends. The CDR3 runs 16 residues. Per germline, CDR1 SGHTA and CDR2 FQGNSA. The CDR3 DNA sequence: TGTGCCAGCAGCCCCTCGTCTCACCATGTAGCAAGTGAGCAGTTCTTC. Protein product: CASSPSSHHVASEQFF.

This clonotype was detected a few times. CDR3 DNA: TGTGCCAGCAGCTTAGTAGCAGGCAAAGAGGACAATCAGCCCCAGCATTTT. This translates into CASSLVAGKEDNQPQHF. V usage is TRBV7-4 and J usage is TRBJ1-5; D unresolved. The CDR3 is 17 residues long. The germline V gene encodes CDR1 SGHVT and CDR2 SQSDAQ. The V gene lost 1 base and the J gene lost 3 bases, with 16 bases spanning the gap.

V and J are TRBV28 and TRBJ1-6; 9 bases agree with TRBD1. CDR3 size: 16 residues. The V gene end was trimmed by 6 bases and the J gene end by 7 bases; junction bases not matched to a gene: 10. Germline assignment: CDR1 MDHEN and CDR2 SYDVKM. CDR3 sequence reads: CASSIPRDRDNSPLHF. CDR3 in DNA: TGTGCCAGCAGCATACCTCGGGACAGGGACAATTCACCCCTCCACTTT.

This clonotype showed up just a few times. The chain combines TRBV7-9 with TRBJ2-2; 11 positions match TRBD2. J gave up 6 bases and V 6 bases, and 6 bases lay outside the gene matches. CDR1 and CDR2 (germline): SEHNR, FQNEAQ (reference sequence). The CDR3 sequence is 15 residues long. CDR3 amino acids: CASRDLSGRAGELFF. The CDR3 DNA reads TGTGCCAGCAGGGATCTTAGCGGGAGGGCCGGGGAGCTGTTTTTT.